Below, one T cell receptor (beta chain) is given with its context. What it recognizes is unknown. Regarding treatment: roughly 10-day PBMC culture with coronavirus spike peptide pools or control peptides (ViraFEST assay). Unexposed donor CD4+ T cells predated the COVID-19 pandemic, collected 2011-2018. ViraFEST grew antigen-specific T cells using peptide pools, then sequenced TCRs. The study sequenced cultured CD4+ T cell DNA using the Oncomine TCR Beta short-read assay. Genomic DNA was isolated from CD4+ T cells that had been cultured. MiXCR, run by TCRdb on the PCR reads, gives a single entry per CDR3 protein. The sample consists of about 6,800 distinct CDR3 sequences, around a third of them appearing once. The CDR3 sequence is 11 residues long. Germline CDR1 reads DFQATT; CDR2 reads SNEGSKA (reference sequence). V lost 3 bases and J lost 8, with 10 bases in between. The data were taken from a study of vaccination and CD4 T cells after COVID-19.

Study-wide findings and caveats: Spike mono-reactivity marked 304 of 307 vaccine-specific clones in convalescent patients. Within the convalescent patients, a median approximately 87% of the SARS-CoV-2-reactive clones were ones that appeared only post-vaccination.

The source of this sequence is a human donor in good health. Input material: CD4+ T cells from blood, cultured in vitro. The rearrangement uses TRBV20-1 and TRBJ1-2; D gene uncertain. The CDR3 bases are TGCAGTGCTAGGGACCTCGTCGGCTACACCTTC. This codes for CSARDLVGYTF.